This TCR beta chain stems from a study of T cells in Graves' hyperthyroidism and ophthalmopathy. Notes on the study in general: Most clonotypes that expanded in the thyroid above 0.001 also showed up in blood.

This clonotype was detected ten times or more. The antigen remains undetermined. Template material for amplifying TCR beta CDR3 regions consisted of RNA transcripts. TCR CDR3 underwent first-round RT-PCR with the HTBI primer set. Each CDR3 protein is one row after TCRdb ran MiXCR on the multiplex PCR reads. The sample contains a few hundred thousand distinct CDR3 sequences, approximately 15% of which appear only once. The specimen was blood. This TCR came from a woman between 40 and 55 years old with Graves' hyperthyroidism that later progressed to Graves' ophthalmopathy.

As DNA, the CDR3 is TGTGCCAGCAGCTTAACGACTCTAGCGGGGCGGGTGGGTGAGCAGTTCTTC. This translates into CASSLTTLAGRVGEQFF. The chain recombines TRBV7-3 with TRBJ2-1; 9 positions agree with TRBD2. The CDR3 sequence is 17 residues long. The germline gives CDR1 SGHTA, CDR2 FQGTGA. J lost 9 bases, V lost 0 bases, and 12 bases had no gene match.